This T cell receptor (beta chain) was identified in a study of blood T cell repertoires in COVID-19 (dated by TCRdb to 2020 to 2022). Broadly, across the study: Samples from collaborators originated in the United States, Italy and Spain and spanned both the acute and convalescent phases of COVID-19. Sample metadata almost always included a de-identified subject ID, COVID-19 status, age in years and sex. Where available, HLA class I and class II types were obtained from metadata supplied by the sample provider rather than from assay-based typing. A freely available public database, intended as a resource for researchers studying the immune response to SARS-CoV-2, is where the repertoires were released. Samples were obtained from the ongoing ImmuneRACE study (first 160 participants) and from over 1,000 subjects provided by 6 global collaborators. The prospective study material was composed of cDNA or gDNA derived from T cells, B-cell-depleted T cells, or PBMCs. The dataset comprised deeply sampled blood TCRbeta repertoires from subjects exposed to, actively infected with, or recovered from COVID-19. Results the study describes overall, beyond this receptor: How much clinical and demographic metadata was included differed by source and by participant, and the metadata was provided uncurated.

The immunoSEQ Assay, a bias-controlled multiplex PCR, was used to amplify TCRbeta CDR3 regions from genomic DNA. Processing in the source paper ran as follows. The number of nucleated cells in each sample was estimated by amplification of reference gene primers within the assay. Sequence reads were collapsed and filtered to measure the absolute abundance of every unique TCRbeta CDR3 rearrangement. For each sample, productive Simpson clonality was calculated as the square root of Simpson's diversity index over productive rearrangements. Held by TCRdb, this immuneACCESS table contains in-frame sequences only and omits some clones. Under half of the omission traces to an unresolved V gene where checked; the cause of the rest is unknown. The D gene and trimming were derived from the DNA, and the V and J assignments and clone size from that table. Present in this sample are 64,000 or so clones, about 81% of which were seen just once. The ten largest clonotypes hold roughly an eighth of the sample.

About this clone itself: No cognate antigen has been identified for it. Base quality data are lacking; no much larger clone is found one base away.

Whole blood was collected in K2EDTA tubes by collaborating institutions according to the institutions' own protocols. For TCRbeta analysis, collaborators shipped samples as frozen whole blood, isolated PBMCs, or DNA extracted from either of those sample types. Between the V and J ends, shortened by 3 bases and 4 bases respectively, the junction contains 13 bases. CDR1 MNHEY and CDR2 SMNVEV were looked up in the germline V gene (reference sequence). The CDR3 sequence holds 14 residues, the cysteine and phenylalanine included. The DNA shown is the 42-base CDR3, in frame from base 1. Sequencing used peripheral blood. The clonotype originates from a human donor in a cohort sampled during active COVID-19. Rearrangement joined TRBV27 to TRBJ2-7, with a weak D call of TRBD1 (7 bases match). The nucleotide sequence reads as follows: TGTGCCAGCAGTTTGGAGACAGGGAGGTACGAGCAGTACTTC. This encodes CASSLETGRYEQYF.